This T cell receptor (beta chain) came from a study of radiotherapy plus CTLA-4 blockade in lung cancer. Background on the study: Disease control was seen in over 25% of patients, objective responses in roughly 17%.

This CDR3 has 14 residues. Germline loops: CDR1 SGDLS, CDR2 YYNGEE. The V segment lost 4 bases and the J segment 4 bases; nucleotides outside the gene matches: 8. Sequenced by immunoSEQ multiplex PCR; TCRdb stores in-frame clones only, minus some. The sample has under 45,000 clones, about four fifths seen once. The chain carries TRBV9 and TRBJ2-7; 7 bases are shared with TRBD1. Material: peripheral blood, obtained from a patient treated with radiotherapy plus ipilimumab. The source is a human donor with non-small cell lung cancer that progressed on radiotherapy plus ipilimumab. The chain's CDR3 is CASSSRQGGYEQYF. The CDR3 nucleotides read TGTGCCAGCAGCTCCCGACAGGGCGGGTACGAGCAGTACTTC.